A single TCR beta chain is shown here with its context. Antigen: not known. These data are taken from a study of cytomegalovirus exposure and HLA in healthy donors. Study conclusions and caveats: Later analysis showed TCR association rates varying by HLA locus, highest for DRB1 and lowest for HLA-C.

Trimming stripped 5 bases from V and 3 bases from J, with 13 bases between. Germline V gene lookup returns CDR1 SEHNR and CDR2 FQNEAQ (reference sequence). The CDR3 extends over 14 amino acids. Among the donors, all were healthy bone marrow donors. The study ran its PCR with 60 Vbeta and 13 Jbeta primers. As originally analysed: Around 10 million of the 80 million or so unique TCR beta chains counted in a later analysis were shared. Method: immunoSEQ multiplex PCR; TCRdb's copy keeps in-frame clones and lacks some. D and trimming were read from the DNA, whereas the V and J calls and clone size are those reported in that table. The data show around 120,000 clones, about 80% seen once.

The gene calls are TRBV7-9 and TRBJ2-5, with D uncertain. Sequenced input: PBMCs. This TCR was sampled from a woman aged 40 to 50 in good health and CMV-seropositive. CDR3 DNA: TGTGCCAGCAGCACGACTCGGGTCAAAGAGACCCAGTACTTC. It translates to CASSTTRVKETQYF.